Below, 25 T cell receptor beta chains from the same sample are listed, as sequenced in a study of blood T cell repertoires in COVID-19. Sequenced by immunoSEQ multiplex PCR; TCRdb stores in-frame clones only, minus some. The repertoire consists of 250,000 to 350,000 clones, with roughly 88% occurring once and the leading ten covering 1.6%. The sample comprised peripheral blood. All receptors come from a woman aged 45-60 years with acute or convalescent COVID-19.

The genes are TRBV18 and TRBJ2-1; 9 bases are a match to TRBD2. After removal of 5 bases from V and 2 bases from J, the junction contained 7 bases not matched to a gene. CDR1 is KGHSH, CDR2 LQKENI, per germline. The CDR3 extends over 16 amino acids. This CDR3 reads CASSANLAGTYNEQFF. The CDR3 DNA reads as TGTGCCAGCTCAGCGAATCTAGCGGGAACCTACAATGAGCAGTTCTTC.

The chain recombines TRBV27 with TRBJ2-7; D ambiguous. The germline CDR1 and CDR2 sequences are MNHEY and SMNVEV (reference sequence). Trimming removed 4 bases at V and 1 base at J, with 11 bases between. The CDR3 length is 14 residues. The CDR3 nucleotides read TGTGCCAGCAGTTCCCCCAGGCGTTCCTACGAGCAGTACTTC. Protein product: CASSSPRRSYEQYF.

The chain links TRBV24-1 to TRBJ1-5, with D maybe TRBD1 (5 bases). This CDR3 spans 17 amino acids. The V gene lost 2 bases and the J gene lost 5 bases, with 18 bases spanning the gap. CDR1 is KGHDR and CDR2 is SFDVKD in the germline V gene. The CDR3 DNA reads TGTGCCACCAGTGATTCTCGGCAGGGCGGAGGGGATCAGCCCCAGCATTTT. It yields the protein CATSDSRQGGGDQPQHF.

A few counts support this clone. The chain is built from TRBV3-1 (or the pseudogene TRBV3-2) and TRBJ2-1; 10 positions agree with TRBD2. After removal of 3 bases from V and 8 bases from J, the junction contained 7 bases not matched to a gene. Per the germline V gene, CDR1 is LGHDT and CDR2 is YNNKEL (reference sequence). The CDR3 is made up of 15 amino acids. The CDR3 is CASSHLAGVGDEQFF. CDR3 coding DNA: TGTGCCAGCAGCCATCTAGCGGGAGTTGGGGATGAGCAGTTCTTC.

This clone has just a few counts. This chain links TRBV27 with TRBJ1-1; D is uncertain. Germline V lookup: CDR1 MNHEY, CDR2 SMNVEV (reference sequence). V gave up 9 bases and J gave up 5 bases, with 13 bases separating them. This CDR3 is 12 amino acids long. CDR3 sequence (DNA): TGTGCCAGTCGAGGGTTTGGAACTGAAGCTTTCTTT. This encodes CASRGFGTEAFF.

The chain employs TRBV11-1 and TRBJ1-1, with 8 bases lining up with TRBD1. Trimming took 1 base from V and 0 from J; bases not matched to a gene: 4. Germline loops: CDR1 SGHAT, CDR2 FQDESV (reference sequence). CDR3 size: 16 residues. The chain's CDR3 is CASSLGSDRVNTEAFF. The CDR3 bases are TGTGCCAGCAGCTTAGGATCGGACAGGGTGAACACTGAAGCTTTCTTT.

The chain employs TRBV28 and TRBJ2-3; TRBD2 is a possible D gene (6 bases). The germline CDR1 and CDR2 sequences are MDHEN and SYDVKM. This CDR3 has 14 amino acids. Trimming stripped 4 bases from V and 2 bases from J, with 10 bases between. DNA for the CDR3: TGTGCCAGCAGTTCGGGAGACCCCACAGATACGCAGTATTTT. This codes for CASSSGDPTDTQYF.

The chain has TRBV5-1 and TRBJ1-6, with a tentative D call TRBD1 (6 bases). The CDR3 runs to 14 residues. Germline CDR1 SGHRS, CDR2 YFSETQ. Trimming cost V 0 bases and J 9 bases, with 10 bases left between them. CDR3 in amino acids: CASSLARGSSPLHF. The CDR3, as DNA: TGCGCCAGCAGCTTGGCCAGGGGCTCTTCACCCCTCCACTTT.

This clone occurred once. The J gene is TRBJ2-2, the V gene TRBV7-9, with 7 bases identical to TRBD1. Germline V gene data show CDR1 as SEHNR and CDR2 as FQNEAQ (reference sequence). V was pared by 5 bases and J by 3 bases, with 9 bases of the junction left unmatched. The CDR3 contains 16 residues. As DNA, the CDR3 is TGTGCCAGCAGCCGACAGGGACGTAGGGACACCGGGGAGCTGTTTTTT. Translated, it gives CASSRQGRRDTGELFF.

This clone was recorded once. V and J are TRBV29-1 and TRBJ1-5, with 7 bases that match TRBD1. The CDR3 has 15 residues. The ends lost 6 bases at V and 2 bases at J; junction bases unmatched: 10. Germline V gene lookup returns CDR1 SQVTM and CDR2 ANQGSEA. The CDR3 DNA is TGCAGCGTGATACAGGGGCCCAACCGCAATCAGCCCCAGCATTTT. Amino acid sequence: CSVIQGPNRNQPQHF.

On this clone: In the same sample, other DNA sequences code for this CDR3. The CDR3 reads CASSRDTNTEAFF. CDR3 sequence (DNA): TGTGCCAGCAGCCGGGACACGAACACTGAAGCTTTCTTT. The rearrangement joins TRBV2 to TRBJ1-1; D perhaps matches TRBD1 (6 bases). Germline V lookup: CDR1 SNHLY, CDR2 FYNNEI. The V end was cut by 6 bases, the J end by 1 base, with 9 bases between. This CDR3 is built from 13 residues. Variable domain in full (rest from reference TRBV2 and TRBJ1-1): EPEVTQTPSHQVTQMGQEVILRCVPISNHLYFYWYRQILGQKVEFLVSFYNNEISEKSEIFDDQFSVERPDGSNFTLKIRSTKLEDSAMYFCASSRDTNTEAFFGQGTRLTVV.

Here the CDR3 DNA reads TGTGCCAGCAGCCAAAGGGACACATACTACGAGCAGTACTTC. It translates to CASSQRDTYYEQYF. The chain is built from TRBV14 and TRBJ2-7, with a possible D match to TRBD1 (6 bases). Germline V gene lookup returns CDR1 SGHDN and CDR2 FVKESK. The CDR3 extends over 14 amino acids. Trimming pared 2 bases from V and 3 bases from J, leaving 11 bases between. Drawing the rest from reference TRBV14 and TRBJ2-7, the complete variable domain is EAGVTQFPSHSVIEKGQTVTLRCDPISGHDNLYWYRRVMGKEIKFLLHFVKESKQDESGMPNNRFLAERTGGTYSTLKVQPAELEDSGVYFCASSQRDTYYEQYFGPGTRLTVT.

This chain links TRBV19 with TRBJ1-1; D is possibly TRBD1 (5 bases). V lost 3 bases and J lost 8, with 10 bases in between. The CDR3 covers 12 residues. Germline CDR1 LNHDA, CDR2 SQIVND (reference sequence). This chain's CDR3 is CASSIRVGEAFF. The CDR3 DNA reads TGTGCCAGTAGTATCAGGGTAGGAGAAGCTTTCTTT.

The genes are TRBV6-4 and TRBJ1-2, with D perhaps TRBD1 (5 bases). This CDR3 has 14 residues. Germline loops: CDR1 MRHNA, CDR2 SNTAGT. Trimming cost V 3 bases and J 7 bases, with 15 bases left between them. The CDR3 coding sequence is TGTGCCAGCAGTGAGTCCCGGGGGTACGGTGGCTACACCTTC. Translation: CASSESRGYGGYTF.

The V gene is TRBV27, the J gene TRBJ2-7, with D maybe TRBD2 (6 bases). CDR1 MNHEY and CDR2 SMNVEV come from the germline V gene (reference sequence). Trimming took 5 bases from V and 5 from J, leaving 16 bases between them. The CDR3 has 14 amino acids. The CDR3 nucleotides are TGTGCCAGCAGTACCCTAGCGCCCGCCGACGAGCAGTACTTC. Its protein is CASSTLAPADEQYF.

V and J are TRBV18 and TRBJ2-5; 12 bases are shared with TRBD1. This CDR3 comprises 19 residues. V was clipped by 2 bases and J by 0 bases; unmatched bases: 10. Germline V gene lookup returns CDR1 KGHSH and CDR2 LQKENI. The CDR3 region is CASSPDGTGGAGYQETQYF. CDR3 bases: TGTGCCAGCTCACCAGACGGGACAGGGGGCGCGGGGTACCAAGAGACCCAGTACTTC.

This chain joins TRBV10-3 and TRBJ2-7; 9 positions agree with TRBD2. V shed 10 bases and J 0 bases; nucleotides not matched to a gene: 13. Germline values: CDR1 ENHRY, CDR2 SYGVKD. This CDR3 comprises 16 residues. The CDR3: CATRGGLAGDSYEQYF. Here the CDR3 DNA reads TGTGCCACCCGAGGGGGATTAGCGGGAGACTCCTACGAGCAGTACTTC.

The J gene is TRBJ1-3, the V gene TRBV7-6; D gene unclear. V was pared by 2 bases and J by 2 bases, with 16 bases between. This CDR3 contains 17 residues. Germline CDR1 and CDR2: SGHVS and FNYEAQ. For the CDR3, the DNA is TGTGCCAGCAGCTTAACCTCTGGAGCGCTGACTGGAAACACCATATATTTT. It translates to CASSLTSGALTGNTIYF.

The V and J genes are TRBV27 and TRBJ1-5, with D tentatively TRBD1 (6 bases). Germline loops: CDR1 MNHEY, CDR2 SMNVEV (reference sequence). V lost 8 bases, J lost 9 bases, and 20 bases lay in between. The CDR3 sequence is 14 residues long. The CDR3 sequence is CASGEGGRLGPQHF. The CDR3 nucleotides are TGTGCCAGCGGGGAGGGGGGACGATTGGGGCCCCAGCATTTT.

This clone appeared a single time. The chain carries TRBV27 and TRBJ2-5, with 12 bases identical to TRBD2. Trimming at V came to 6 bases and at J to 5 bases, leaving 10 bases not matched to a gene. CDR1 and CDR2 from the germline V gene are MNHEY and SMNVEV (reference sequence). The CDR3 extends over 16 amino acids. Here the CDR3 DNA reads TGTGCCAGCAGCCCGACTAGCGGGAGTTTTATTGAGACCCAGTACTTC. Protein sequence: CASSPTSGSFIETQYF.

The J gene is TRBJ2-1, the V gene TRBV5-1; tentative D call: TRBD2 (6 bases). The V end lost 1 base, the J end lost 8 bases, and 10 bases lay between the germline ends. Per germline, CDR1 SGHRS and CDR2 YFSETQ. This CDR3 has 13 residues. The CDR3: CASSLTSIDEQFF. In DNA, the CDR3 is TGCGCCAGCAGCTTGACTAGCATCGATGAGCAGTTCTTC.

V usage is TRBV9 and J usage is TRBJ1-1; tentative D call: TRBD1 (5 bases). Trimming removed 3 bases from V and 1 base from J, with 7 bases in between. Germline loops: CDR1 SGDLS, CDR2 YYNGEE. CDR3 size: 13 residues. This CDR3 reads CASSATGNTEAFF. Written as DNA, the CDR3 is TGTGCCAGCAGCGCTACAGGGAACACTGAAGCTTTCTTT.

Of note for this clone: Different DNA sequences within this sample yield the same CDR3. This chain connects TRBV7-2 to TRBJ2-7; D call uncertain. Between the trimmed V and J ends, which lost 5 bases and 3 bases, there was a span of 8 bases. This CDR3 contains 12 residues. Germline CDR1 SGHTA, CDR2 FQGNSA. The CDR3 loop is CASSLRYYEQYF. The CDR3 DNA sequence: TGTGCCAGCAGCCTTAGATACTACGAGCAGTACTTC.

The V gene is TRBV28, the J gene TRBJ2-7, with D possibly being TRBD2 (5 bases). CDR3 size: 14 residues. Trimming cost V 7 bases and J 2 bases, with 15 bases left between them. Germline CDR1 and CDR2: MDHEN and SYDVKM. The CDR3 coding sequence is TGTGCCAGCACTCCCGGAGGTCATGCCTACGAGCAGTACTTC. Protein product: CASTPGGHAYEQYF.

This clone was counted a single time. The chain uses TRBV27 and TRBJ2-2; possible D gene TRBD2, 7 bases. V dropped 6 bases and J dropped 7 bases, with 15 bases sitting between them. This CDR3 has 14 residues. Germline V gene sequence: CDR1 MNHEY, CDR2 SMNVEV (reference sequence). This CDR3 reads CASSLPGGGGELFF. The CDR3 DNA reads as TGTGCCAGCAGCCTCCCGGGGGGCGGCGGGGAGCTGTTTTTT.